Below, 11 T cell receptor beta chains from the same sample are listed, as sequenced in a study of blood T cell repertoires in COVID-19. Only in-frame clones appear in the TCRdb table, and some are missing; sequencing was by immunoSEQ multiplex PCR. The sample yields 200,000 to 300,000 clones, over 75% seen once. The sequenced sample was peripheral blood. These receptors were collected from a woman aged 45-59 years with acute or convalescent COVID-19.

V is TRBV7-8 and J is TRBJ2-5; D perhaps matches TRBD1 (7 bases). Per germline, CDR1 SGHVS and CDR2 FQNEAQ. This CDR3 is built from 17 residues. The V gene lost 1 base and the J gene lost 1 base, with 16 bases spanning the gap. The CDR3 sequence is CASSLGGGQVPQETQYF. CDR3 coding DNA: TGTGCCAGCAGCTTAGGGGGAGGACAGGTACCCCAAGAGACCCAGTACTTC.

This clone was detected once. V and J are TRBV12-3 or TRBV12-4 and TRBJ1-5; a possible D gene is TRBD1 (5 bases). The CDR3 runs to 13 residues. Trimming pared 5 bases from V and 1 base from J, leaving 6 bases between. The CDR3 DNA reads as TGTGCCAGCAGTGACAGAAGCAATCAGCCCCAGCATTTT. Its protein is CASSDRSNQPQHF.

The chain employs TRBV6-2 or TRBV6-3 and TRBJ1-4; D is unresolved. This CDR3 contains 15 residues. Trimming took off 2 bases at V and 14 bases at J, with 21 bases between the two ends. Germline V CDR1 and CDR2: MNHEY, SVGEGT. Written as DNA, the CDR3 is TGTGCCAGCAGTTACGCAGGACTATTATCGGAAACTCTGTTTTTT. This codes for CASSYAGLLSETLFF.

The chain couples TRBV2 to TRBJ1-2; 7 nucleotides align to TRBD1. The CDR3 runs 12 residues. Germline CDR1 is SNHLY and CDR2 is FYNNEI. The trim removed 6 bases at V and 7 bases at J, leaving 5 bases unmatched. DNA for the CDR3: TGTGCCAGCAGCGGTCAGGGGGGTGGCTACACCTTC. Translation gives CASSGQGGGYTF.

The V call is TRBV28, the J call TRBJ1-3; D gene uncertain. V dropped 3 bases and J dropped 4 bases, with 7 bases sitting between them. The CDR3 contains 13 residues. CDR1 and CDR2 from the germline V gene are MDHEN and SYDVKM. For the CDR3, the DNA is TGTGCCAGCAGTTTTGGAGTCGGAAACACCATATATTTT. This translates into CASSFGVGNTIYF.

V and J are TRBV7-8 and TRBJ2-3; tentative D call: TRBD1 (5 bases). The V gene's germline CDR1 is SGHVS and CDR2 FQNEAQ. This CDR3 region has 14 residues. Trimming cost V 3 bases and J 2 bases, with 9 bases left between them. DNA of the CDR3: TGTGCCAGCAGCTTGCGACAGTACACAGATACGCAGTATTTT. Protein: CASSLRQYTDTQYF.

The genes are TRBV28 and TRBJ2-5; D is possibly TRBD1 (6 bases). Germline V gene lookup returns CDR1 MDHEN and CDR2 SYDVKM. Trimming removed 5 bases at V and 0 bases at J, with 19 bases between. This CDR3 region has 17 residues. The CDR3 sequence is CASSQFVPTGYQETQYF. In DNA form, the CDR3 reads TGTGCCAGCAGTCAATTTGTACCTACAGGGTACCAAGAGACCCAGTACTTC.

The chain carries TRBV4-2 and TRBJ2-7, with 10 bases lining up with TRBD2. Germline trimming cut 0 bases from V and 3 bases from J; bases unmatched to any gene: 5. The CDR3 spans 16 residues. Germline loops: CDR1 LGHNA, CDR2 YNFKEQ. The DNA of the CDR3 is TGTGCCAGCAGCCAAGATGCTGCTAGCGGGGGCTACGAGCAGTACTTC. Translated, it gives CASSQDAASGGYEQYF.

The chain uses TRBV29-1 and TRBJ2-3, with D tentatively TRBD2 (6 bases). The CDR3 runs to 17 residues. Trimming cost V 7 bases and J 2 bases, with 25 bases left between them. The germline CDR1 and CDR2 sequences are SQVTM and ANQGSEA. CDR3 DNA: TGCAGCGCCACCGGGGGTGGGAGAGTCGGAACCACAGATACGCAGTATTTT. Protein sequence: CSATGGGRVGTTDTQYF.

The chain links TRBV19 to TRBJ2-7; 9 bases map to TRBD1. This CDR3 has 14 amino acids. Looked up from germline, CDR1 is LNHDA and CDR2 is SQIVND (reference sequence). V trimming: 7 bases; J trimming: 6 bases; junction bases outside the gene matches: 10. This CDR3 reads CASTYRDRVSEQYF. The CDR3, as DNA: TGTGCCAGTACTTACCGGGACAGGGTAAGCGAGCAGTACTTC.

On this clone itself: Different DNA sequences within this sample yield the same CDR3. V usage is TRBV9 and J usage is TRBJ2-3; no clear D. Germline V gives CDR1 SGDLS, CDR2 YYNGEE. V was cut by 2 bases and J by 1 base, with 8 bases left in between. The CDR3 sequence is 14 residues long. CDR3 loop: CASSVLAGTDTQYF. CDR3 in DNA: TGTGCCAGCAGCGTTCTGGCGGGCACAGATACGCAGTATTTT.